This T cell receptor (beta chain) was profiled in a study of response to subunit inactivated influenza vaccine. Regarding the study as a whole: The authors proposed limited new T cell recruitment per seasonal influenza vaccination.

On this clonotype: Its antigen is as yet unknown.

Per germline, CDR1 DFQATT and CDR2 SNEGSKA (reference sequence). V dropped 1 base and J dropped 0; count of bases not matched to a gene: 4. This CDR3 is built from 17 residues. Each CDR3 protein gets one entry after TCRdb re-called the RT-PCR reads with MiXCR. The table records about 530,000 distinct CDR3 sequences, 10% to 15% of them present only once. The TCR was taken from a man aged 50-59 years who received an inactivated influenza vaccine. The material was PBMCs from blood, obtained around seven weeks after vaccination. The V and J genes are TRBV20-1 and TRBJ2-1; 12 nucleotides agree with TRBD2. The CDR3 region has the DNA TGCAGTGCTAGAGCCACTAGCGGGGGGAACTCCTACAATGAGCAGTTCTTC. The encoded protein is CSARATSGGNSYNEQFF.